Given below is one T cell receptor (beta chain) in context. The antigen remains undetermined. Prepared libraries of TCR beta cDNA carried unique molecular identifiers. One entry per CDR3 protein, called by TCRdb with MiXCR from the PCR reads. This table has under 650,000 distinct CDR3 sequences, 44% appearing once. This CDR3 spans 12 amino acids. Germline CDR1 is MNHNS and CDR2 is SASEGT. Deletions cut 8 bases from V and 7 bases from J, with 9 bases between. This record belongs to a study of post-analysis software for immune sequencing data. In the study overall: Both relapsing-remitting and secondary progressive multiple sclerosis featured among the disease courses, as did progressive-relapsing multiple sclerosis. The study, taken as a whole, reports: When compared against controls, multiple sclerosis patients showed significantly lower normalized Chao1 diversity. TRBV5-6, TRBV5-1 and TRBV20-1 belonged to a set of a handful of TRBV segments that were more frequent in patients than controls.

The sequencing input was blood. The V call is TRBV6-1, the J call TRBJ1-6; D gene uncertain. The TCR was taken from a girl under 18 with multiple sclerosis. The CDR3 reads CASRRGNSPLHF. DNA for the CDR3: TGTGCCAGCCGGCGGGGAAATTCACCCCTCCACTTT.